This TCR beta chain was identified during a study of cytomegalovirus exposure and HLA in healthy donors (dated by TCRdb to about 2017). Looking at the study overall: A later analysis indicated that the 130 or so validation repertoires were generated on the platform also employed for the 666 repertoires of the first cohort. The study aimed to test whether cataloging public T cell receptors could reveal signatures of past pathogen exposure. In addition to the first cohort of 666 subjects, a separate validation cohort of approximately 130 different subjects was used. The study combined high-throughput TCR immunosequencing, statistical association of individual TCRs with disease status, and machine learning to predict cytomegalovirus infection status.

What the research found in general, with its limitations: Of the cluster scores, roughly 95% were above 0 in a later analysis, which found that TCRs clustered in the first cohort also tended to co-occur in the 120 validation repertoires. A total of some 180 TCR beta chains were listed by the study as associated with cytomegalovirus. Cytomegalovirus status was reported to be diagnosed by the classifier with high specificity and sensitivity in both the original and validation cohorts. Across donors, most TCR sequences were observed very rarely, whereas some public TCRs were present in many individuals. It was suggested by the authors that the approach could potentially be generalized to other disease states and immunological phenotypes. In vitro tests confirmed that a few of the cytomegalovirus-associated TCR beta chains recognize cytomegalovirus antigens. A later analysis had no HLA typing for the validation cohort, so co-occurrence there was scored across all 130 or so repertoires.

This clone was seen only once. The antigen it recognizes is unknown. Nothing much larger sits one base from this clone, and base qualities are not available. The method was the immunoSEQ multiplex PCR assay. The authors' pipeline ran thus. A statistical classification framework was built to diagnose cytomegalovirus status from the catalog of TCR beta chain sequences. Held by TCRdb, this immuneACCESS table contains in-frame sequences only and omits some clones. Under half of the omission traces to an unresolved V gene where checked; the cause of the rest is unknown. V and J calls and clone size are given by that table; D and trimming were obtained from the DNA. This sample gives 240,000 or so clones in total; around 86% of them show up just once. The ten largest clones represent over 0.95% of the sample. V and J lose 0 bases and 1 base, and a span of 12 bases separates them. The CDR3 has 16 amino acids, counting the end cysteine and phenylalanine. Only the CDR3 portion is preserved as DNA: 48 bases, with reading frame beginning at the first base. Sequences SNHLY (CDR1) and FYNNEI (CDR2) are obtained from the germline V gene.

The donors belonged to the validation cohort of 90 to 150 subjects, which was separate from the roughly 700-subject first cohort. The sample taken for sequencing was PBMCs. The sequence came from a woman aged 30 to 39 in good health and CMV-seropositive. The chain is assembled from TRBV2 and TRBJ2-5; TRBD2 is a possible D gene, resting on 5 matching bases. This receptor has the CDR3 CASSEARMTIQETQYF. The nucleotide sequence is TGTGCCAGCAGTGAAGCGCGGATGACTATCCAAGAGACCCAGTACTTC.